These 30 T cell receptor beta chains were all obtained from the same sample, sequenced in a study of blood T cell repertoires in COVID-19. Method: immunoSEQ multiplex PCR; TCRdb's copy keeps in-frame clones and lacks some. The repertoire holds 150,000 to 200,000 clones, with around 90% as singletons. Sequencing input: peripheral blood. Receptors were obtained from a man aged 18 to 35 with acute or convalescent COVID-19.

This CDR3 is CAWKGTSGSPYF. DNA for the CDR3: TGTGCCTGGAAAGGGACTAGCGGGAGCCCTTACTTC. This chain uses TRBV30 with TRBJ2-5; 14 bases fit TRBD2. This CDR3 is built from 12 residues. Unmatched junction bases numbered 6, after V lost 4 bases and J lost 14 bases. Germline V gene sequence: CDR1 GTSNPN, CDR2 SVGIG (reference sequence).

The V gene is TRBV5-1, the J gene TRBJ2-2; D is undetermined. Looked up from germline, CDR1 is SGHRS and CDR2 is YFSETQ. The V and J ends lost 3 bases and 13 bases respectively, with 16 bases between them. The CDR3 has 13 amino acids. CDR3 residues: CASSSNIPGGLFF. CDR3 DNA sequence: TGCGCCAGCAGCTCGAATATCCCGGGTGGGCTGTTTTTT. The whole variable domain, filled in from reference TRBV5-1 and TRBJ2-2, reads KAGVTQTPRYLIKTRGQQVTLSCSPISGHRSVSWYQQTPGQGLQFLFEYFSETQRNKGNFPGRFSGRQFSNSRSEMNVSTLELGDSALYLCASSSNIPGGLFFGEGSRLTVL.

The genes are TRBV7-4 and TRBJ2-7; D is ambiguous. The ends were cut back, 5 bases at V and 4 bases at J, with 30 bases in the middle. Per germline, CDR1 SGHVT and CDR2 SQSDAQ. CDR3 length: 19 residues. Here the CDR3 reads CASSLGPRPSSRLSYEQYF. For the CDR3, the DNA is TGTGCCAGCAGCCTAGGGCCCCGTCCTTCTTCCCGACTCTCTTACGAGCAGTACTTC.

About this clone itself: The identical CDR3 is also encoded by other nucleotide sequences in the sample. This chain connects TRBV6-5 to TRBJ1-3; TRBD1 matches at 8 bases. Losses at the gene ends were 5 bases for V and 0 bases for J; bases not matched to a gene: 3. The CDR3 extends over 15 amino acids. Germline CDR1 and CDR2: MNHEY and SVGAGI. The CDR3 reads CASSPTGDSGNTIYF. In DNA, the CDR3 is TGTGCCAGCAGTCCGACAGGGGACTCTGGAAACACCATATATTTT.

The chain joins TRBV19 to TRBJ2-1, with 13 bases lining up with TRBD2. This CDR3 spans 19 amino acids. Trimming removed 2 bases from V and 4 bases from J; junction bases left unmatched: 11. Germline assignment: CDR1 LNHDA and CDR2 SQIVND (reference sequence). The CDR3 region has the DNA TGTGCCAGTAGTATAATTCCAACTAGCGGGAGGGGGCATTACAATGAGCAGTTCTTC. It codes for CASSIIPTSGRGHYNEQFF.

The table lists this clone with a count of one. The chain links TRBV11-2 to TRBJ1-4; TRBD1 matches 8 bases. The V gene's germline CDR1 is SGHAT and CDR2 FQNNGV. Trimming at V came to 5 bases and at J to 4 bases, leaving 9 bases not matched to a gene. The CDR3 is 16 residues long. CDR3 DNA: TGTGCCAGCAGCCCGAGGACAGGGAGCCTTAATGAAAAACTGTTTTTT. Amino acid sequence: CASSPRTGSLNEKLFF.

The DNA of the CDR3 is TGTGCCAGCAGCTTGGCAGGGGCGGACACTGAAGCTTTCTTT. Residues: CASSLAGADTEAFF. The J gene is TRBJ1-1, the V gene TRBV5-4; a weak D match, TRBD1 (6 bases). There are 14 residues in the CDR3. Germline assignment: CDR1 SGHNT and CDR2 YYREEE (reference sequence). Trimming cost V 0 bases and J 3 bases, with 9 bases left between them.

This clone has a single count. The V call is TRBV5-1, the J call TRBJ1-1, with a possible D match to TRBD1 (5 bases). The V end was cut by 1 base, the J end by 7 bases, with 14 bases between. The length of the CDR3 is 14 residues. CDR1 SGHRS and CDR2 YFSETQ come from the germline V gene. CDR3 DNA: TGCGCCAGCAGCTTGTCATCGGCAGGGCGTGAAGCTTTCTTT. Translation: CASSLSSAGREAFF.

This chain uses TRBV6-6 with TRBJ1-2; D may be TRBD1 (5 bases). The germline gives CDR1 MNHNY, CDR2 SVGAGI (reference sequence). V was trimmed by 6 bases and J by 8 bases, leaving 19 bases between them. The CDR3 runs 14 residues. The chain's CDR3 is CASSHPGLQEGYTF. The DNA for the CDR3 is TGTGCCAGCAGCCACCCGGGACTGCAGGAGGGCTACACCTTC.

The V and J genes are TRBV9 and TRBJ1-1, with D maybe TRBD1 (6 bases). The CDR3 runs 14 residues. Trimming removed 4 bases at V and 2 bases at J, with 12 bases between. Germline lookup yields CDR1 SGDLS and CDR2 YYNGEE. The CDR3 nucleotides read TGTGCCAGCAGCCCGGGGGGGGCAAACACTGAAGCTTTCTTT. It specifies CASSPGGANTEAFF.

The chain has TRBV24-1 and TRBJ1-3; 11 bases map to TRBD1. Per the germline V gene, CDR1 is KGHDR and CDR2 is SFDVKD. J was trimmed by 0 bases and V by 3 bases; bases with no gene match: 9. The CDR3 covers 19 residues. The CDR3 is CATSDAGTGGLSSGNTIYF. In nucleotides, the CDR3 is TGTGCCACCAGTGATGCCGGGACAGGGGGTCTCTCCTCTGGAAACACCATATATTTT.

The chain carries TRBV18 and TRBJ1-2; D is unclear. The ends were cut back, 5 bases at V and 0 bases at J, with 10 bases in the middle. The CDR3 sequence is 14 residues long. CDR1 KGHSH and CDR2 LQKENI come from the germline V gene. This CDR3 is CASSAAETNYGYTF. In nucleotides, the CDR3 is TGTGCCAGCTCAGCGGCTGAAACTAACTATGGCTACACCTTC.

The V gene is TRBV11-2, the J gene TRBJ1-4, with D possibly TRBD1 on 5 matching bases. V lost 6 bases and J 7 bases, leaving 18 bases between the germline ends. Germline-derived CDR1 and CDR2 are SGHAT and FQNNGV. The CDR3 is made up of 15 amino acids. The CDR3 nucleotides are TGTGCCAGCAGGGGAGGGTGGGGCGGTCGTGAAAAACTGTTTTTT. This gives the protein CASRGGWGGREKLFF.

The CDR3 sequence is CATRDYTDTQYF. The CDR3 region has the DNA TGTGCCACCAGGGACTACACAGATACGCAGTATTTT. The chain employs TRBV24-1 and TRBJ2-3, with D perhaps TRBD2 (6 bases). CDR1 and CDR2 from the germline V gene are KGHDR and SFDVKD. This CDR3 spans 12 amino acids. The V gene lost 7 bases and the J gene lost 2 bases, with 6 bases spanning the gap.

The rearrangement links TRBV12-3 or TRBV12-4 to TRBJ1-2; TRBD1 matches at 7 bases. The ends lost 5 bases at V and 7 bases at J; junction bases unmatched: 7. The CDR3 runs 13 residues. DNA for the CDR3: TGTGCCAGCAGTCTCGGGACAGTCTCTGGCTACACCTTC. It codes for CASSLGTVSGYTF.

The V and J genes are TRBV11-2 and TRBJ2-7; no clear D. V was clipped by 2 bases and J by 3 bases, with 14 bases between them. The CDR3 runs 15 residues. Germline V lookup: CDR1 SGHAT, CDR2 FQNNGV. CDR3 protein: CASSLPGNLLYEQYF. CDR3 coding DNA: TGTGCCAGCAGCTTACCGGGTAATCTACTCTACGAGCAGTACTTC.

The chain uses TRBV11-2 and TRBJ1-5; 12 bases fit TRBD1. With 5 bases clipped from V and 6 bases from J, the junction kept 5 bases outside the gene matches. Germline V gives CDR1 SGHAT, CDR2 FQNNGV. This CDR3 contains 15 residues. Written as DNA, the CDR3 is TGTGCCAGCAGCCTGGGACAGGGGGCCGGTCAGCCCCAGCATTTT. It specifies CASSLGQGAGQPQHF.

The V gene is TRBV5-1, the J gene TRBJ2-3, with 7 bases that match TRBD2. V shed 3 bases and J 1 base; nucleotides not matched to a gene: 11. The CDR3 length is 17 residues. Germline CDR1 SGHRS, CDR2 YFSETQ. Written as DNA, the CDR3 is TGCGCCAGCAGCTCGACCCAAGCGGGGATTGGCACAGATACGCAGTATTTT. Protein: CASSSTQAGIGTDTQYF.

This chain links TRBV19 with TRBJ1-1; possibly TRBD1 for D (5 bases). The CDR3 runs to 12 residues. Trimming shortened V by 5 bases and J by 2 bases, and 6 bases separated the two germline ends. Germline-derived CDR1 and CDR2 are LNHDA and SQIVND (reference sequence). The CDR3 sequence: CASSDRNTEAFF. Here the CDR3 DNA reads TGTGCCAGTAGTGACAGAAACACTGAAGCTTTCTTT.

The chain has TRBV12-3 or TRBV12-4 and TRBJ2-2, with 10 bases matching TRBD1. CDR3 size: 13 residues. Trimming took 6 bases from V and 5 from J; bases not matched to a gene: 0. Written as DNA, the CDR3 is TGTGCCAGCAGGGGACAGGGGACCGGGGAGCTGTTTTTT. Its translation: CASRGQGTGELFF.

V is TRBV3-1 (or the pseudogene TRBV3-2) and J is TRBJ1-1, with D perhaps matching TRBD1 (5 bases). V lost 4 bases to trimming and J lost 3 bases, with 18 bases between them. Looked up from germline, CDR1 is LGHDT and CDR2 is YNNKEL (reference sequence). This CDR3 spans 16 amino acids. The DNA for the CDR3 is TGTGCCAGCAGCCCGCCCTTCGGCAGGGTGGACACTGAAGCTTTCTTT. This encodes CASSPPFGRVDTEAFF.

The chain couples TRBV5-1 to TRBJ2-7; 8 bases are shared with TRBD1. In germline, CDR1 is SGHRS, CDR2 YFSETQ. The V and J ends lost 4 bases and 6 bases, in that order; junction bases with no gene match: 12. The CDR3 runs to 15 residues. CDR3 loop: CASSARQGTLGEQYF. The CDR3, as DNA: TGCGCCAGCAGCGCACGACAGGGGACCCTGGGCGAGCAGTACTTC.

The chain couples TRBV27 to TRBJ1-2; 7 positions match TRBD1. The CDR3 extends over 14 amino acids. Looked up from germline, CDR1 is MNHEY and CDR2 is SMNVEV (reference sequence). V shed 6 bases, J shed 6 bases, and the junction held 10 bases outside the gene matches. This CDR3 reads CASRAQGKGNGYTF. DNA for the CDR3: TGTGCCAGCAGGGCACAGGGGAAAGGCAATGGCTACACCTTC.

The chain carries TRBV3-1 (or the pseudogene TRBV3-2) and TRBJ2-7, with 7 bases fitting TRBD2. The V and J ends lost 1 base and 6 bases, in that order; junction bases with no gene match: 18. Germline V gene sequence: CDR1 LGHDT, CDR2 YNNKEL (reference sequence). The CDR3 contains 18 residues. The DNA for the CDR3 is TGTGCCAGCAGCCAAGTCTCCAGCGGGGTCTCCCGGTATCGCGAGCAGTACTTC. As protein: CASSQVSSGVSRYREQYF.

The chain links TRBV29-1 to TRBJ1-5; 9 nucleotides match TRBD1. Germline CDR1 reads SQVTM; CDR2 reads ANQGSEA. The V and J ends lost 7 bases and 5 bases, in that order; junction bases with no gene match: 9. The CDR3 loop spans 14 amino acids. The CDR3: CSALQGALDQPQHF. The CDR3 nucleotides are TGCAGCGCGCTACAGGGGGCCCTCGATCAGCCCCAGCATTTT.

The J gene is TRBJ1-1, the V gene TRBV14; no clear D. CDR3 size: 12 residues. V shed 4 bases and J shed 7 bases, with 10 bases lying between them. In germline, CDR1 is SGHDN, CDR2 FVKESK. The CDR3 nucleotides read TGTGCCAGCAGCCCAGGCAGGTTTGAAGCTTTCTTT. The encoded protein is CASSPGRFEAFF.

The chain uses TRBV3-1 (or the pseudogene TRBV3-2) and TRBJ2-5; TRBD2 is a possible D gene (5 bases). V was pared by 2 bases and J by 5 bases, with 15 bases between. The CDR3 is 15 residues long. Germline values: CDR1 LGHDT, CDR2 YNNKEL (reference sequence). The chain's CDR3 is CASSQKRDVGETQYF. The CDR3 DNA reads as TGTGCCAGCAGCCAAAAACGGGATGTGGGGGAGACCCAGTACTTC.

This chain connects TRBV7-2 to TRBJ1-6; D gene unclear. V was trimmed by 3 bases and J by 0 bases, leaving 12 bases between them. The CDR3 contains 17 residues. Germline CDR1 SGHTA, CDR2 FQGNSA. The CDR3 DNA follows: TGTGCCAGCAGCTTGAGACATCCCAGCTCCTATAATTCACCCCTCCACTTT. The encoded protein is CASSLRHPSSYNSPLHF.

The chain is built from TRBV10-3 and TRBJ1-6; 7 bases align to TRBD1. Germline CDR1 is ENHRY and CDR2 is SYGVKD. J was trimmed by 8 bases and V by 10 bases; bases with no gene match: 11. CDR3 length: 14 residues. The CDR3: CATAGDSGDSPLHF. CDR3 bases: TGTGCCACAGCCGGGGACAGTGGTGATTCACCCCTCCACTTT.

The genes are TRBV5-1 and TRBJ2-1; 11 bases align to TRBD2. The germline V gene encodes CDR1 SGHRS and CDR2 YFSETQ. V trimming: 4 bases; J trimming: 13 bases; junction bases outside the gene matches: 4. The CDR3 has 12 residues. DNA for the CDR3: TGCGCCAGCAGCCCCACTAGCGGGAGACAGTTCTTC. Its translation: CASSPTSGRQFF.